This T cell receptor (beta chain) was captured in a study of T cells after yellow fever vaccination. Whole-study findings and limits: Re-detected after boosting: most primary clones, 96% of CD4 and roughly 88% of CD8. The secondary response showed a weaker magnitude and a faster peak, day 5 versus 15.

V lost 2 bases to trimming and J lost 2 bases; unmatched junction nucleotides: 5. Germline values: CDR1 LGHNA, CDR2 YSLEER. The CDR3 has 17 amino acids. Template-switching 5'RACE yielded the TCR cDNA; a universal primer site and UMIs were added in the process. TCRdb passed the 5' RACE reads through MiXCR, listing each CDR3 protein once. The sample has under 400,000 distinct CDR3 sequences; under 14% are singletons. Notes on this clonotype: Its specificity is unknown.

The source was PBMCs, collected on the day of the first yellow fever vaccination. The TCR was taken from a man aged 18 to 30 who received the YFV17D yellow fever vaccine. The chain recombines TRBV4-3 with TRBJ2-1; 11 bases are a match to TRBD2. The CDR3 DNA follows: TGCGCCAGCAGCCAAAAACTAGCGGGGGTTCCCTACAATGAGCAGTTCTTC. It yields the protein CASSQKLAGVPYNEQFF.